These T cell receptor beta chains were read from a single sample in a study of cytomegalovirus exposure and HLA in healthy donors. Assay: immunoSEQ multiplex PCR; the TCRdb copy retains only in-frame clones and omits some. The sample shows some 130,000 clones, about 80% of them seen only once. Sequencing was carried out using PBMCs. The origin of the receptors is a man under 40 in good health and CMV-seronegative. Each CDR3 is given with its conserved first and last residue. The D gene is left open where the match is weak. Only some rows state a clone size, as once, few, many or a class for expanded clones.

d_gene	v_gene	j_gene	abundance	CDR3nt	CDR3aa
.	TRBV5-6	TRBJ1-1	few	TGTGCCAGCAGCTCTTTACATCGGGGTGGGAGCACTGAAGCTTTCTTT	CASSSLHRGGSTEAFF
TRBD2	TRBV7-9	TRBJ2-5	.	TGTGCCAGCGGTGCACTAGCGGCCTTGGAGACCCAGTACTTC	CASGALAALETQYF
.	TRBV7-8	TRBJ2-1	.	TGTGCCAGCAGCCGAGACGGTTGGAGCTCCTACAATGAGCAGTTCTTC	CASSRDGWSSYNEQFF
TRBD1	TRBV27	TRBJ2-7	few	TGTGCCAGCAGTTTAAGTGTGACAGGGGTATGGCAGTACTTC	CASSLSVTGVWQYF
.	TRBV5-1	TRBJ2-7	.	TGCGCCAGCAGCTTCGGCGGTACCTACGAGCAGTACTTC	CASSFGGTYEQYF
.	TRBV29-1	TRBJ2-3	.	TGCAGCGTGGCTCCGCGGGACTTAGGAGATACGCAGTATTTT	CSVAPRDLGDTQYF
.	TRBV5-1	TRBJ1-1	few	TGCGCCAGCAGCTTTCTCAGGGAGAACACTGAAGCTTTCTTT	CASSFLRENTEAFF
TRBD1	TRBV19	TRBJ1-4	.	TGTGCCAGTAGTCCGACCCAGGGGGCAACTAATGAAAAACTGTTTTTT	CASSPTQGATNEKLFF
TRBD2	TRBV19	TRBJ2-7	.	TGTGCCAGTAGGGACCCGCGGGAGGCTCCCTACGAGCAGTACTTC	CASRDPREAPYEQYF
TRBD1	TRBV6-4	TRBJ2-1	few	TGTGCCAGCAGTGGGGGACAGGGGGCTGGGAATGAGCAGTTCTTC	CASSGGQGAGNEQFF
TRBD2	TRBV7-2	TRBJ2-7	.	TGTGCCAGCAGCTTCCCCGTAGCGGGATACTACGAGCAGTACTTC	CASSFPVAGYYEQYF
.	TRBV5-1	TRBJ2-1	.	TGCGCCAGCAGCTCTAGCCTACAGGGTCCTTCCTACAATGAGCAGTTCTTC	CASSSSLQGPSYNEQFF
.	TRBV4-1	TRBJ1-5	.	TGCGCCAGCAGCCAGACCGGGGCGGGAGGGCAGCCCCAGCATTTT	CASSQTGAGGQPQHF
TRBD1	TRBV7-9	TRBJ2-7	.	TGTGCCAGCAGCCGGGACCCGACAGGGTTCTACGAGCAGTACTTC	CASSRDPTGFYEQYF
TRBD2	TRBV7-6	TRBJ2-5	.	TGTGCCAGCAGCTTACTGACTCCGGGGGGTGGAGAGACCCAGTACTTC	CASSLLTPGGGETQYF
.	TRBV28	TRBJ2-1	.	TGTGCCAGCAGTTGGGCGGAGGATGAGCAGTTCTTC	CASSWAEDEQFF
.	TRBV6-5	TRBJ2-5	.	TGTGCCAGCAGTTATTCGGGGAGCCCTAAACAAGAGACCCAGTACTTC	CASSYSGSPKQETQYF
.	TRBV6-1	TRBJ1-2	.	TGTGCCAGCAGTGATATCAAGAGTGGCTACACCTTC	CASSDIKSGYTF
.	TRBV29-1	TRBJ1-1	.	TGCAGCGCCCAGAACACTGAAGCTTTCTTT	CSAQNTEAFF
.	TRBV6-5	TRBJ2-2	.	TGTGCCAGCAGTTATTGGGGACTCCCCAACACCGGGGAGCTGTTTTTT	CASSYWGLPNTGELFF
.	TRBV5-8	TRBJ1-3	.	TGTGCCAGCTGGGGGGAAAAGATCTCTGGAAACACCATATATTTT	CASWGEKISGNTIYF
.	TRBV6-5	TRBJ1-5	few	TGTGCCAGCGGGCAGACGTATCAGCCCCAGCATTTT	CASGQTYQPQHF
TRBD2	TRBV6-1	TRBJ2-1	once	TGTGCCGCCCGACTAGCGGGAGAATATGAGCAGTTCTTC	CAARLAGEYEQFF
.	TRBV9	TRBJ2-7	.	TGTGCCAGCAGCGGAGGCGGCGAGCAGTACTTC	CASSGGGEQYF
TRBD1	TRBV6-5	TRBJ1-6	.	TGTGCCAGCAGTTACGGACAGGTTTCACCCCTCCACTTT	CASSYGQVSPLHF
.	TRBV27	TRBJ2-7	.	TGTGCCAGCAGTCCGGGACTTACTGGCGAGCAGTACTTC	CASSPGLTGEQYF
TRBD1	TRBV11-2	TRBJ2-7	.	TGTGCCAGCAGCTTAGCTACAGGGGTCCTTGGCGAGCAGTACTTC	CASSLATGVLGEQYF
TRBD2	TRBV12-5	TRBJ2-7	.	TGTGCTAGTGGTTTGGTACCGGGACTAGAGATCCCGAACAGCGAGCAGTACTTC	CASGLVPGLEIPNSEQYF
TRBD1	TRBV2	TRBJ2-3	.	TGTGCCAGCAGTGACCCAGGGGACAGGACAGATACGCAGTATTTT	CASSDPGDRTDTQYF
TRBD2	TRBV7-9	TRBJ2-1	.	TGTGCCAACGGGGGACTAGCGGGCCAGGGGCAGTTCTTC	CANGGLAGQGQFF
TRBD2	TRBV19	TRBJ2-7	once	TGTGCCAGTAGTTCCCCGGGACTATACGAGCAGTACTTC	CASSSPGLYEQYF
TRBD1	TRBV28	TRBJ1-2	.	TGTGCCAGCCAACGACAGGGTTACGGCTACACCTTC	CASQRQGYGYTF
TRBD2	TRBV30	TRBJ2-3	.	TGTGCCTGGAGTGTAGGCGGGAGTGTGAATACGCAGTATTTT	CAWSVGGSVNTQYF
.	TRBV2	TRBJ1-4	.	TGTGCCAGCTGCACAGAAGACGAAAAACTGTTTTTT	CASCTEDEKLFF
.	TRBV11-1	TRBJ1-5	.	TGTGCCAGCAGCTTAGACCAGGATCAGCCCCAGCATTTT	CASSLDQDQPQHF
TRBD1	TRBV27	TRBJ1-2	.	TGTGCCAGCAGTCGACCCGGGACAGGGAGCGGCTACACCTTC	CASSRPGTGSGYTF
.	TRBV6-1	TRBJ1-1	.	TGTGCCAGCAGTGACTTTGTCAGGAACACTGAAGCTTTCTTT	CASSDFVRNTEAFF
TRBD2	TRBV27	TRBJ2-7	.	TGTGCCAGCCGCCCCGGGGGGAGCTCCTACGAGCAGTACTTC	CASRPGGSSYEQYF
.	TRBV19	TRBJ2-3	.	TGTGCCAGTACCCCTGCCGGACGTGCAGGGCCAGATACGCAGTATTTT	CASTPAGRAGPDTQYF
.	TRBV27	TRBJ2-2	.	TGTGCCAGCAGTTTACCGGGGGGGGAGCTGTTTTTT	CASSLPGGELFF
.	TRBV19	TRBJ1-2	.	TGTGCCAGTAGTCTCGGGGAGTATGGCTACACCTTC	CASSLGEYGYTF
.	TRBV7-6	TRBJ2-5	.	TGTGCCAGCAGCTTCCCCGGAGAGACCCAGTACTTC	CASSFPGETQYF
TRBD1	TRBV15	TRBJ1-2	.	TGTGCCACCAGCGGTTACAGGGGATCTACTGCTAACTATGGCTACACCTTC	CATSGYRGSTANYGYTF
.	TRBV7-2	TRBJ2-1	.	TGTGCCAGCAGCCCTGCCCCCGGGGGAGAGCAGTTCTTC	CASSPAPGGEQFF
.	TRBV30	TRBJ1-5	.	TGTGCCTGGAGTGCAGGGTCAGGTCAGCCCCAGCATTTT	CAWSAGSGQPQHF
.	TRBV7-9	TRBJ2-7	.	TGTGCCAGCAGCTTAGCCCGTTTCGAGCAGTACTTC	CASSLARFEQYF
.	TRBV18	TRBJ2-7	.	TGTGCCAGCTCACCACCAGCGGGTACCTACGAGCAGTACTTC	CASSPPAGTYEQYF
TRBD2	TRBV19	TRBJ2-1	.	TGTGCCAGTAGTATGCCTCGACTAGCGGAGAGGGATGAGCAGTTCTTC	CASSMPRLAERDEQFF
.	TRBV21-1	TRBJ1-4	.	TGTGCCAGCAGCGGGAGAGGCAATGAAAAACTGTTTTTT	CASSGRGNEKLFF
.	TRBV5-1	TRBJ2-7	few	TGCGCCAGCGCCCGGGACTACGAGCAGTACTTC	CASARDYEQYF
TRBD2	TRBV28	TRBJ2-1	.	TGTGCCAGCAGTTTAAGACTAGCGGGGTCCGGTGAGCAGTTCTTC	CASSLRLAGSGEQFF
.	TRBV5-1	TRBJ2-3	.	TGCGCCAGCAGAGCGGGTCATAGCACAGATACGCAGTATTTT	CASRAGHSTDTQYF
.	TRBV6-5	TRBJ2-3	.	TGTGCCAGCAGTTACTCGCCGGCAGGAGATACGCAGTATTTT	CASSYSPAGDTQYF
TRBD1	TRBV6-1	TRBJ1-5	.	TGTGCCAGCAGTGGTAGGACAGGGGGCGAGAATCAGCCCCAGCATTTT	CASSGRTGGENQPQHF